These 17 T cell receptor beta chains share one sample of origin, sequenced in a study of OX40 agonist ivuxolimab in advanced cancers. The protocol was immunoSEQ multiplex PCR, while the TCRdb copy is restricted to in-frame clones and leaves out a portion. The table shows about 72,000 clones, with over 75% occurring only once. The sample consisted of CD4+ or CD8+ T cells sorted from blood, taken in a trial of the OX40 agonist ivuxolimab. The origin of the receptors is an adult with an advanced solid tumor such as melanoma, head and neck, liver or kidney cancer.

The CDR3 loop is CASSLAGVDTQYF. The CDR3 coding sequence is TGCGCCAGCAGCCTGGCTGGTGTGGATACGCAGTATTTT. V and J are TRBV5-1 and TRBJ2-3; no clear D. Germline CDR1 and CDR2: SGHRS and YFSETQ. Trimming removed 4 bases at V and 6 bases at J, with 12 bases between. The CDR3 has 13 residues.

The gene calls are TRBV30 and TRBJ2-7; D is possibly TRBD2 (6 bases). Germline CDR1 reads GTSNPN; CDR2 reads SVGIG (reference sequence). Trimming pared 4 bases from V and 2 bases from J, leaving 9 bases between. The CDR3 sequence is 12 residues long. The CDR3 region is CAWTGGAYEQYF. Written as DNA, the CDR3 is TGTGCCTGGACTGGAGGGGCCTACGAGCAGTACTTC. The full variable domain, its missing parts supplied by reference TRBV30 and TRBJ2-7, is SQTIHQWPATLVQPVGSPLSLECTVEGTSNPNLYWYRQAAGRGLQLLFYSVGIGQISSEVPQNLSASRPQDRQFILSSKKLLLSDSGFYLCAWTGGAYEQYFGPGTRLTVT.

This chain connects TRBV7-8 to TRBJ1-1, with TRBD1 matching 8 bases. This CDR3 comprises 14 residues. V shed 11 bases, J shed 0 bases, and the junction held 8 bases outside the gene matches. Germline V lookup: CDR1 SGHVS, CDR2 FQNEAQ. The CDR3 region is CASKPGQVNTEAFF. CDR3 nucleotides: TGTGCCTCCAAACCGGGACAGGTGAACACTGAAGCTTTCTTT.

This clone occurred once. The same CDR3 arises from other DNA sequences in this sample as well. The rearrangement joins TRBV7-9 to TRBJ2-1, with D perhaps TRBD1 (6 bases). The CDR3 sequence is 15 residues long. The V gene's germline CDR1 is SEHNR and CDR2 FQNEAQ (reference sequence). The V end was cut by 1 base, the J end by 1 base, with 8 bases between. The CDR3 loop is CASSLGQGSYNEQFF. CDR3 DNA: TGTGCCAGCAGCTTAGGGCAGGGGTCCTACAATGAGCAGTTCTTC. The full variable domain, completed using reference TRBV7-9 and TRBJ2-1, is DTGVSQNPRHKITKRGQNVTFRCDPISEHNRLYWYRQTLGQGPEFLTYFQNEAQLEKSRLLSDRFSAERPKGSFSTLEIQRTEQGDSAMYLCASSLGQGSYNEQFFGPGTRLTVL.

CDR3 in DNA: TGTGCCTGGTCGAGGAGTTACTCCTACAATGAGCAGTTCTTC. Translated, it gives CAWSRSYSYNEQFF. The chain carries TRBV30 and TRBJ2-1; the D is unclear. This CDR3 region has 14 residues. Germline CDR1 GTSNPN, CDR2 SVGIG (reference sequence). Trimming took 5 bases from V and 0 from J, leaving 11 bases between them.

The chain joins TRBV19 to TRBJ2-1; maybe TRBD1 (5 bases). Per the germline V gene, CDR1 is LNHDA and CDR2 is SQIVND (reference sequence). This CDR3 contains 17 residues. V lost 5 bases, J lost 1 base, and 18 bases lay in between. CDR3 loop: CASSDPSRQGSYNEQFF. The DNA for the CDR3 is TGTGCCAGTAGTGACCCGAGTCGCCAGGGATCCTACAATGAGCAGTTCTTC.

The rearrangement links TRBV7-9 to TRBJ2-3, with no clear D. Trimming stripped 3 bases from V and 0 bases from J, with 4 bases between. Germline CDR1 reads SEHNR; CDR2 reads FQNEAQ (reference sequence). The CDR3 sequence is 13 residues long. In DNA form, the CDR3 reads TGTGCCAGCAGCTTGGGTAGCACAGATACGCAGTATTTT. Amino acids: CASSLGSTDTQYF.

The chain has TRBV28 and TRBJ1-1; the D is unclear. Germline V gene sequence: CDR1 MDHEN, CDR2 SYDVKM. V lost 6 bases to trimming and J lost 1 base, with 3 bases between them. CDR3 length equals 11 residues. The CDR3 here is CASSKNTEAFF. The CDR3 DNA reads as TGTGCCAGCAGCAAGAACACTGAAGCTTTCTTT.

J is TRBJ1-4 and V is TRBV6-5, with D tentatively TRBD1 (5 bases). The germline V gene has CDR1 MNHEY and CDR2 SVGAGI. CDR3 length: 16 amino acids. Trimming shortened V by 2 bases and J by 0 bases, and 10 bases separated the two germline ends. This CDR3 reads CASSYRGKATNEKLFF. In DNA form, the CDR3 reads TGTGCCAGCAGTTACCGGGGGAAGGCAACTAATGAAAAACTGTTTTTT.

This chain connects TRBV9 to TRBJ1-3, with D maybe TRBD1 (6 bases). Trimming took 0 bases from V and 8 from J, leaving 12 bases between them. Germline CDR1 SGDLS, CDR2 YYNGEE. The CDR3 loop spans 14 amino acids. CDR3 nucleotides: TGTGCCAGCAGCGTAGTGGACAGCCGAGACACCATATATTTT. As protein: CASSVVDSRDTIYF.

The chain uses TRBV7-9 and TRBJ1-1; D is unresolved. CDR3 length: 15 amino acids. Germline V lookup: CDR1 SEHNR, CDR2 FQNEAQ (reference sequence). The V gene lost 5 bases and the J gene lost 0 bases, with 13 bases spanning the gap. CDR3 coding DNA: TGTGCCAGCAGCGCCCAAACGGGATTGAACACTGAAGCTTTCTTT. It encodes CASSAQTGLNTEAFF.

This clone has only a few counts. The chain combines TRBV28 with TRBJ2-7; 8 bases agree with TRBD1. Germline CDR1 MDHEN, CDR2 SYDVKM. This CDR3 spans 14 amino acids. The V gene end was trimmed by 3 bases and the J gene end by 6 bases; junction bases not matched to a gene: 7. CDR3 residues: CASSLSQGASEQYF. The CDR3 DNA reads as TGTGCCAGCAGTTTGAGCCAGGGGGCTAGCGAGCAGTACTTC.

The V gene is TRBV5-1, the J gene TRBJ2-1; D remains unclear. Trimming took off 0 bases at V and 0 bases at J, with 16 bases between the two ends. The germline CDR1 and CDR2 sequences are SGHRS and YFSETQ. This CDR3 region has 18 residues. The CDR3 DNA reads TGCGCCAGCAGCTTGGTTTTTAGCTCCACGAGCTCCTACAATGAGCAGTTCTTC. Encoded protein: CASSLVFSSTSSYNEQFF.

This chain uses TRBV7-9 with TRBJ1-2, with D possibly matching TRBD1 (6 bases). Germline V gene sequence: CDR1 SEHNR, CDR2 FQNEAQ (reference sequence). The CDR3 is 15 residues long. Trimming removed 3 bases from V and 4 bases from J, with 15 bases in between. CDR3 DNA sequence: TGTGCCAGCAGCTTGGGATGGGACACCCTCTATGGCTACACCTTC. It codes for CASSLGWDTLYGYTF.

The rearrangement links TRBV5-6 to TRBJ2-7, with D possibly being TRBD1 or TRBD2 (5 bases each). Per the germline V gene, CDR1 is SGHDT and CDR2 is YYEEEE. V lost 1 base, J lost 3 bases, and 17 bases lay in between. The CDR3 totals 16 residues. The CDR3 protein is CASSLRGEKVYYEQYF. The DNA for the CDR3 is TGTGCCAGCAGCTTGAGGGGAGAGAAGGTCTACTACGAGCAGTACTTC.

V gene TRBV5-8 combines with J gene TRBJ2-7; 10 bases fit TRBD2. The CDR3 length is 18 residues. The V gene's germline CDR1 is SGHTS and CDR2 YDEGEE. With V trimmed by 2 bases and J by 0 bases, 11 bases remained unmatched. The CDR3 nucleotides are TGTGCCAGCAGCTTCAGCCCCGGACTAGCGGCCTCCTCCTACGAGCAGTACTTC. Its translation is CASSFSPGLAASSYEQYF.

This chain connects TRBV7-3 to TRBJ2-1; 10 nucleotides match TRBD2. CDR1 and CDR2 from the germline V gene are SGHTA and FQGTGA. The CDR3 is 14 residues long. The junction had 13 bases not matched to a gene; V was cut back by 11 bases and J by 9 bases. CDR3 amino acids: CASKDASGSAEQFF. The CDR3 DNA reads TGTGCCTCCAAGGATGCTAGCGGGAGTGCTGAGCAGTTCTTC.